This T cell receptor beta chain appears in the sequencing data of a study of patients and donors after allogeneic stem cell transplantation (dated by TCRdb to 2019 to 2021). Of note for this clonotype: What antigen it recognizes has not been identified. Base quality data are lacking; no much larger clone is found one base away.

CDR1 and CDR2 were assigned from the germline V gene as SGHDT and YYEEEE. Measured from the cysteine to the phenylalanine, the CDR3 is 14 residues long. Of the read, only the CDR3 DNA is kept; its 42 bases are in frame from base 1. Cut back by 5 bases and 6 bases, the V and J ends lie 16 bases apart. The library relied on RT-PCR. Sequenced using a NextSeq 550. TCRdb cleaned the public reads at Q25 with fastp, built clones with MiXCR and kept in-frame beta chains. Rows are unified per CDR3 protein, each entry keeping the most common DNA and genes. The sample records about 960,000 distinct CDR3 sequences, about a sixth of which are singletons. Roughly 6% of the sample rests with the top ten.

Rearrangement joined TRBV5-6 to TRBJ2-3; no D segment can be confidently identified. This clonotype originated in a human donor who was either an allogeneic HSCT recipient or a stem cell or donor lymphocyte infusion donor (not recorded which). It is not recorded whose cells these are; they may come from a transplant donor. Sequenced sample: blood, either unsorted or a sorted T cell fraction (not recorded which). The DNA sequence reads TGTGCCAGCAGTCTCCGACGGTCCGGGGATACGCAGTATTTT. It translates to CASSLRRSGDTQYF.